This T cell receptor (beta chain) originates from a study of blood T cell repertoires in COVID-19. Turning to the study itself: COVID-19 samples, acute and convalescent, were from the United States, Italy and Spain. Sample material is recorded as cDNA or gDNA derived from T cells, B-cell-depleted T cells, or PBMCs.

Participants came from about two dozen US areas, aged about 18 to 95 years. Recovery among Cohort 3 donors was established by two negative PCRs, clearance, or symptom resolution. Method: immunoSEQ multiplex PCR; TCRdb's copy keeps in-frame clones and lacks some. The sample yields fewer than 400,000 clones, approximately 91% seen once. Sequenced input: PBMCs or T cells enriched from blood (not recorded which). The source is a man between 60 and 75 years old who had recovered from COVID-19.

CDR3 sequence reads: CASRREDYEQYF. CDR3 nucleotides: TGTGCCAGCAGGCGAGAGGACTACGAGCAGTACTTC. The rearrangement joins TRBV2 to TRBJ2-7; D gene uncertain. CDR3 length: 12 residues. The germline gives CDR1 SNHLY, CDR2 FYNNEI. Trimming cost V 6 bases and J 3 bases, with 9 bases left between them.